Below are 17 T cell receptor beta chains sequenced from a single sample in a study of T cells of healthy individuals. TCRdb recomputed calls from the 5' RACE reads with MiXCR, one row per CDR3 protein. The table lists around 98,000 distinct CDR3 sequences, 17% of them singletons. The receptors were sampled from a human donor in good health.

The chain joins TRBV6-5 to TRBJ2-2; D call uncertain. Germline V gives CDR1 MNHEY, CDR2 SVGAGI. Trimming cost V 4 bases and J 6 bases, with 6 bases left between them. This CDR3 has 12 amino acids. CDR3 amino acids: CASSFLPGELFF. The DNA for the CDR3 is TGTGCCAGCAGTTTCTTACCCGGGGAGCTGTTTTTT.

In this sample, this clonotype turned up many times. For the CDR3, the DNA is TGCAGTGCTAGGGCCCGGGACGGAAGCTCCTATAATTCACCCCTCCACTTT. Protein: CSARARDGSSYNSPLHF. The V call is TRBV20-1, the J call TRBJ1-6, with D perhaps TRBD1 (5 bases). The V end lost 3 bases, the J end lost 0 bases, and 15 bases lay between the germline ends. The CDR3 is made up of 17 amino acids. Germline V CDR1 and CDR2: DFQATT, SNEGSKA (reference sequence).

This clonotype turned up a few times. The genes are TRBV4-3 and TRBJ2-7; D unclear. This CDR3 comprises 13 residues. V lost 4 bases and J 3 bases, leaving 10 bases between the germline ends. Looked up from germline, CDR1 is LGHNA and CDR2 is YSLEER. This CDR3 is CASSRGRHYEQYF. CDR3 DNA sequence: TGCGCCAGCAGCCGCGGACGCCACTACGAGCAGTACTTC.

This clonotype was counted between two and nine times. The chain joins TRBV20-1 to TRBJ2-7; 14 nucleotides agree with TRBD2. Per germline, CDR1 DFQATT and CDR2 SNEGSKA (reference sequence). This CDR3 comprises 17 residues. V lost 0 bases, J lost 4 bases, and 8 bases stayed unmatched. The CDR3 sequence: CSARDPGTSGSGYEQYF. CDR3 DNA sequence: TGCAGTGCTAGAGATCCCGGGACTAGCGGGAGCGGGTACGAGCAGTACTTC.

This chain connects TRBV7-9 to TRBJ2-7, with 9 bases aligning to TRBD1. Germline V gene data show CDR1 as SEHNR and CDR2 as FQNEAQ (reference sequence). The CDR3 has 15 amino acids. With V trimmed by 5 bases and J by 4 bases, 9 bases remained unmatched. DNA for the CDR3: TGTGCCAGCAGCAGCACGGGACAGGGACTTTACGAGCAGTACTTC. It codes for CASSSTGQGLYEQYF.

This clonotype was counted at least ten times. This rearrangement joins TRBV6-2 or TRBV6-3 to TRBJ2-1; the match to TRBD2 covers 8 bases. The CDR3 contains 14 residues. V lost 2 bases to trimming and J lost 5 bases; unmatched junction nucleotides: 2. Germline V gives CDR1 MNHEY, CDR2 SVGEGT. This CDR3 reads CASSYGGLDNEQFF. CDR3 in DNA: TGTGCCAGCAGTTACGGGGGACTAGACAATGAGCAGTTCTTC.

This clonotype was detected a few times. The rearrangement joins TRBV3-1 to TRBJ2-1, with D possibly matching TRBD2 (5 bases). The CDR3 contains 16 residues. CDR1 is LGHDT, CDR2 YNNKEL, per germline (reference sequence). Trimming left V 4 bases short and J 4 bases short, with 17 bases between. This chain's CDR3 is CASSLPSLAQYNEQFF. Here the CDR3 DNA reads TGTGCCAGCAGCCTCCCTAGCCTAGCCCAGTACAATGAGCAGTTCTTC.

This clonotype was counted between two and nine times. The chain carries TRBV6-1 and TRBJ2-5, with 11 nucleotides matching TRBD1. This CDR3 comprises 16 residues. Germline V gives CDR1 MNHNS, CDR2 SASEGT. With V trimmed by 6 bases and J by 5 bases, 11 bases remained unmatched. CDR3 bases: TGTGCCAGCAGAGCCAACCGGGACAGGGGGATTGAGACCCAGTACTTC. Amino acids: CASRANRDRGIETQYF.

This chain uses TRBV19 with TRBJ2-7; D uncertain. This CDR3 spans 13 amino acids. The V end was cut by 4 bases, the J end by 2 bases, with 9 bases between. Germline V gene data show CDR1 as LNHDA and CDR2 as SQIVND (reference sequence). Here the CDR3 DNA reads TGTGCCAGTAGTAGAGGACGCCCCTACGAGCAGTACTTC. Protein product: CASSRGRPYEQYF.

The chain is built from TRBV25-1 and TRBJ2-7; the match to TRBD1 covers 7 bases. Germline V gene lookup returns CDR1 MGHDK and CDR2 SYGVNS. The V gene end was trimmed by 1 base and the J gene end by 6 bases; junction bases not matched to a gene: 6. This CDR3 is 14 amino acids long. CDR3 coding DNA: TGTGCCAGCAGTGAATTGACGACAGGGCGCGAGCAGTACTTC. It codes for CASSELTTGREQYF.

The chain has TRBV6-5 and TRBJ2-1, with TRBD1 matching 9 bases. Germline CDR1 is MNHEY and CDR2 is SVGAGI. The CDR3 has 16 residues. The V gene end was trimmed by 6 bases and the J gene end by 6 bases; junction bases not matched to a gene: 12. Here the CDR3 reads CASSEGIGTGTNEQFF. DNA of the CDR3: TGTGCCAGCAGCGAGGGGATCGGGACAGGGACCAATGAGCAGTTCTTC.

V is TRBV7-6 and J is TRBJ1-6; 7 bases agree with TRBD1. From germline, CDR1 is SGHVS and CDR2 FNYEAQ. Losses at the gene ends were 4 bases for V and 9 bases for J; bases not matched to a gene: 6. This CDR3 is built from 14 residues. CDR3 region: CASSSRGLSSPLHF. The CDR3 bases are TGTGCCAGCAGCTCCAGGGGGTTGAGTTCACCCCTCCACTTT.

The chain links TRBV7-6 to TRBJ1-2; no clear D. The CDR3 extends over 15 amino acids. Trimming removed 2 bases from V and 0 bases from J, with 10 bases in between. CDR1 and CDR2 (germline): SGHVS, FNYEAQ. The CDR3 loop reads CASSLYGEANYGYTF. The DNA of the CDR3 is TGTGCCAGCAGCTTATACGGAGAAGCTAACTATGGCTACACCTTC.

The sample holds a few counts of this clonotype. V is TRBV19 and J is TRBJ2-5; D call uncertain. Germline lookup yields CDR1 LNHDA and CDR2 SQIVND (reference sequence). V lost 4 bases and J lost 5, with 2 bases in between. The CDR3 is made up of 10 amino acids. CDR3 nucleotide sequence: TGTGCCAGTAGTACGGAGACCCAGTACTTC. Protein: CASSTETQYF.

The chain carries TRBV6-5 and TRBJ1-3; D is unresolved. Germline assignment: CDR1 MNHEY and CDR2 SVGAGI. There are 15 residues in the CDR3. The V end was cut by 0 bases, the J end by 2 bases, with 8 bases between. The DNA for the CDR3 is TGTGCCAGCAGTTACTCTTCGGTGGCTGGAAACACCATATATTTT. Its protein is CASSYSSVAGNTIYF.

This chain links TRBV20-1 with TRBJ2-1; 14 bases agree with TRBD2. This CDR3 is 19 amino acids long. V dropped 0 bases and J dropped 4; count of bases not matched to a gene: 11. Germline V gene sequence: CDR1 DFQATT, CDR2 SNEGSKA (reference sequence). This CDR3 reads CSARDLLGTSGSGYNEQFF. For the CDR3, the DNA is TGCAGTGCTAGAGATCTCCTGGGGACTAGCGGGAGCGGGTACAATGAGCAGTTCTTC.

J is TRBJ1-1 and V is TRBV19; TRBD1 is a possible D gene (6 bases). Looked up from germline, CDR1 is LNHDA and CDR2 is SQIVND (reference sequence). The CDR3 runs 14 residues. Trimming cost V 6 bases and J 2 bases, with 13 bases left between them. Written as DNA, the CDR3 is TGTGCCAGTAGAGTCCGGGACACCAACACTGAAGCTTTCTTT. It specifies CASRVRDTNTEAFF.